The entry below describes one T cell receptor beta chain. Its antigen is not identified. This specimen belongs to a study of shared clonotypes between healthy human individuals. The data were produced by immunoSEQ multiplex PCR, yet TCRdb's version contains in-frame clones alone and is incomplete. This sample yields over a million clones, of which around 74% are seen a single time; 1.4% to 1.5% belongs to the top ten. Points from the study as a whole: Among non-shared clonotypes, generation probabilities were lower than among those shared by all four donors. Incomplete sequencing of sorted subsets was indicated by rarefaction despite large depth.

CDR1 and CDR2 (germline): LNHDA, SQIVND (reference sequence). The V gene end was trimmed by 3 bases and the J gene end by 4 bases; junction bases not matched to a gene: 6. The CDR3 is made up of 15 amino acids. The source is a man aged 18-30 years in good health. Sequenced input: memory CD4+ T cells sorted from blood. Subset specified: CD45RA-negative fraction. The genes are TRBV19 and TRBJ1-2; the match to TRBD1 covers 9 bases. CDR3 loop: CASSMITGGSYGYTF. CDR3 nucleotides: TGTGCCAGTAGTATGATAACAGGGGGCTCCTATGGCTACACCTTC.